The TCR beta chain described here comes from a study of T cell changes during pregnancy in multiple sclerosis. This clone has only one observation. Libraries were prepared by immunoSEQ multiplex PCR; TCRdb keeps only in-frame clonotypes and omits some of them. Among roughly 30,000 clones listed, roughly 87% were seen once. V lost 3 bases, J lost 10 bases, and 5 bases stayed unmatched. CDR1 MNHEY and CDR2 SMNVEV come from the germline V gene (reference sequence). The CDR3 is made up of 14 amino acids. This chain joins TRBV27 and TRBJ2-1; 11 bases match TRBD2. The sequence was collected from a female donor with multiple sclerosis, enrolled in a pregnancy study. Specimen: CD8+ T cells from peripheral blood mononuclear cells, collected in the second trimester of pregnancy. DNA of the CDR3: TGTGCCAGCAGTTTTTCTAGCGGGGGGCCGGAGCAGTTCTTC. It is translated as CASSFSSGGPEQFF.